The T cell receptor (beta chain) under discussion was sequenced for a study of CD8+CD57+ T cells in acquired aplastic anemia. As to this clonotype: A much larger clone lies one base from this, so it may be a read error.

The CDR3 spans 11 residues. For CDR3 and TCR beta VDJ profiling, genomic DNA was the template used. TCRdb processed the reads anew with MiXCR; each CDR3 protein has one entry. The sample lists 120,000 or so distinct CDR3 sequences; less than 50% were seen once. All patients picked for sequencing had shown, by flow cytometry, an expansion of CD8+CD57+ cells. The gene calls are TRBV12-3 or TRBV12-4 and TRBJ2-1; D is unresolved. This clonotype originated in a human donor with aplastic anemia. Sequenced material: sorted CD4+, CD8+, or CD8+CD57+ T cells (not recorded which) from PBMCs. CDR3: CASSYYNEQLF. Here the CDR3 DNA reads TGTGCCAGCAGTTATTACAATGAGCAGCTCTTC.